This TCR beta chain stems from a study of T cell responses to AZD1222 COVID-19 vaccine. About the study: Pooling was applied to second doses at about 4 or about 12 weeks. Findings and limits, study-wide: Spike was spanned by vaccine-associated CD4 TCRs, which were dominant at 160-218 and 743-854. Donors, mostly white British, included more females; clonal diversity was possibly underestimated. Nearly half of unique spike-specific TCRs reportedly avoided B.1.351 and B.1.1.7 mutated regions.

For this clone: The antigen is not known.

Repertoires were generated with immunoSEQ multiplex PCR, while TCRdb's copy carries only in-frame clones and drops some. The sample holds 140,000 to 150,000 clones; more than 85% are singletons and the top ten take 1.5% to 2%. The germline gives CDR1 LNHDA, CDR2 SQIVND (reference sequence). After removal of 5 bases from V and 8 bases from J, the junction contained 12 bases not matched to a gene. The CDR3 is made up of 15 amino acids. The sequence was obtained from an adult in good health. The source material was peripheral blood, sampled on day 0 of AZD1222 vaccination. The chain is built from TRBV19 and TRBJ2-3; 8 bases line up with TRBD1. This chain's CDR3 is CASSLGQGPGGTQYF. The CDR3 coding sequence is TGTGCCAGTAGTCTCGGACAGGGTCCCGGCGGTACGCAGTATTTT.